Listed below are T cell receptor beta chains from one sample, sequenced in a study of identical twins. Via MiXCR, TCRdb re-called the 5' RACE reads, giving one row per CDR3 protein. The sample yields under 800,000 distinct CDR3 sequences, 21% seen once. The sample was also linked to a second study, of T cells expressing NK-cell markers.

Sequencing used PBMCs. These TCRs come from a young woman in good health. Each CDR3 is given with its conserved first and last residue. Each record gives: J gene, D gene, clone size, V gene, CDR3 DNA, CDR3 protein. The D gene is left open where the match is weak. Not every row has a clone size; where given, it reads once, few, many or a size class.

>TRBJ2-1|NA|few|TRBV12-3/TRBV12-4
TGTGCCAGCAGTTTAAGGAGCGGCCGGTTCTCCTACAATGAGCAGTTCTTC
CASSLRSGRFSYNEQFF
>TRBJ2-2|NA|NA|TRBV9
TGTGCCAGCAGCCCTCAGGGAACGAACACCGGGGAGCTGTTTTTT
CASSPQGTNTGELFF
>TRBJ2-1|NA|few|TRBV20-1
TGCAGTGCTAGATTGGTAAATGGGTTGAATGAGCAGTTCTTC
CSARLVNGLNEQFF
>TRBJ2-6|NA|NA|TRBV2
TGTGCCAGCAGTGAGGGGGGCGGCTACTCTGGGGCCAACGTCCTGAGTTTC
CASSEGGGYSGANVLSF
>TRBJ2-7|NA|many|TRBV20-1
TGCAGTGCTAGAGGGGTGGCCTACGAGCAGTACTTC
CSARGVAYEQYF
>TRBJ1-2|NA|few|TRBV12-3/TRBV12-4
TGTGCCAGCAGTCTTTCCACCCACGGAAATGGCTACACCTTC
CASSLSTHGNGYTF
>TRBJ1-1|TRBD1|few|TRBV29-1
TGCAGCGTTTCGACAGGGGTTAAGGAGGCTTTCTTT
CSVSTGVKEAFF
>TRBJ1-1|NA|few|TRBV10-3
TGTGCCATCAGCCCCGGATACACTGAAGCTTTCTTT
CAISPGYTEAFF
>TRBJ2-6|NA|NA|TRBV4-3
TGCGCCAGCAGCCAAGATGCAGGGGCTGGGGCCAACGTCCTGACTTTC
CASSQDAGAGANVLTF
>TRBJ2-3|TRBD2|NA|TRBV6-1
TGTGCCAGCAGACTAGCGGGGGGGGACACAGATACGCAGTATTTT
CASRLAGGDTDTQYF
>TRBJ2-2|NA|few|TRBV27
TGTGCCAGCAGGCTAGGGTGGGGCATTCAAGGGGAGCTGTTTTTT
CASRLGWGIQGELFF
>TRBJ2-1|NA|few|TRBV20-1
TGCAGTGCTAGAGAGCGGGGTCGGTACAATGAGCAGTTCTTC
CSARERGRYNEQFF
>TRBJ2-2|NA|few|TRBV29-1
TGCAGCGTCTTTACAGGGATCGGGGAGCTGTTTTTT
CSVFTGIGELFF
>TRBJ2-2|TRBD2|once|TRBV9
TGTGCCAGCAGCGTAGCGTTGTGGGAGGGCGGGGAGCTGTTTTTT
CASSVALWEGGELFF
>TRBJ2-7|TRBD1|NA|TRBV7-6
TGTGCCAGCAGCGCGACAGGGGGCTCCGAGCAGTACTTC
CASSATGGSEQYF
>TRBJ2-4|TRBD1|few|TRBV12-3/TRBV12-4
TGTGCCAGCAGTTTAGGTCAGGGGGTTTGGGGTATGGCCAAAAACATTCAGTACTTC
CASSLGQGVWGMAKNIQYF
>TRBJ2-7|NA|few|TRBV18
TGTGCCAGCTCATCGGGTAGCGAATCCTACGAGCAGTACTTC
CASSSGSESYEQYF
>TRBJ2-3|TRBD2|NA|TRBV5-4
TGTGCCAGCAGCGAACCGACTAGCGGGGGCACAGATACGCAGTATTTT
CASSEPTSGGTDTQYF
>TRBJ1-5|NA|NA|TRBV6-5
TGTGCCAGCGGAACGGCGCGGTCGGTCCAGCATTTT
CASGTARSVQHF
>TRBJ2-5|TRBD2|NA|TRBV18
TGTGCCAGCTCACCATCTTTAGCGGGAGGAGCTGAAGAGACCCAGTACTTC
CASSPSLAGGAEETQYF
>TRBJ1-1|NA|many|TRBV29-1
TGCAGCGTTGAAAACAGCATGAACACTGAAGCTTTCTTT
CSVENSMNTEAFF
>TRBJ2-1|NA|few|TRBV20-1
TGCAGTGCCCGCCCGGGGATTAATGAGCAGTTCTTC
CSARPGINEQFF
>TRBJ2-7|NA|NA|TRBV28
TGTGCCAGCGGAGTTGTAGGCGAGCAGTACTTC
CASGVVGEQYF
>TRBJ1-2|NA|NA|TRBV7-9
TGTGCCAGCAGCCCGTCGGGTTCCCAGTTGCGCTACACCTTC
CASSPSGSQLRYTF
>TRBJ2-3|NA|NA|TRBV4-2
TGTGCCAGCAGCGTGGACAGCCTCACAGATACGCAGTATTTT
CASSVDSLTDTQYF
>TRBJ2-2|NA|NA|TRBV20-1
TGCAGTGCTAGAGCAATGACCGCGTTCGGGGAGCTGTTTTTT
CSARAMTAFGELFF
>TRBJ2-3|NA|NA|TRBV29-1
TGCAGCGTTGGTGGTCTGGCAAATACGCAGTATTTT
CSVGGLANTQYF
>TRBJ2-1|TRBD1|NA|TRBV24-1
TGTGCCACCAGTGAGTCAGACAGGGGGGGGAATGAGCAGTTCTTC
CATSESDRGGNEQFF
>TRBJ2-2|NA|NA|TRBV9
TGTGCCAGCAGCGTAGACGTTTGGGGGGACGGCGGGGAGCTGTTTTTT
CASSVDVWGDGGELFF
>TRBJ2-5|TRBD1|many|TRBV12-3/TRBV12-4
TGTGCCAGCACCCCCCGGGGTGGACAGGGGGGACAAGAGACCCAGTACTTC
CASTPRGGQGGQETQYF
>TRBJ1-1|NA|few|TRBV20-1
TGCAGTGCTTTTGATACGAAGAGCACTGAAGCTTTCTTT
CSAFDTKSTEAFF
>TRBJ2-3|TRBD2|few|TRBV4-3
TGCGCCAGCAGCCAAGGGGCTAGCGGGAGTGGGGCGCATACGCAGTATTTT
CASSQGASGSGAHTQYF
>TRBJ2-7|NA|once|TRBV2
TGTGCCAGCAAACTCCAGACAGCGTTCGAGCAGTACTTC
CASKLQTAFEQYF
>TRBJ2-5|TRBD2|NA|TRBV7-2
TGTGCCAGCAGCTTAGCTAGCGGGCAAGAGACCCAGTACTTC
CASSLASGQETQYF
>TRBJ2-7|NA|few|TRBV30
TGTGCCTGGACGCAAGACCTGCCCGAGCAGTACTTC
CAWTQDLPEQYF
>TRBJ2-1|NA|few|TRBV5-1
TGCGCCAGCAGCTATACAGGGTGGAAGGACAATGAGCAGTTCTTC
CASSYTGWKDNEQFF
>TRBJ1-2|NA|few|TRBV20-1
TGCAGTGCTAGTGATAGGACACCTAACTATGGCTACACCTTC
CSASDRTPNYGYTF
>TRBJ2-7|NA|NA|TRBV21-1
TGTGCCAGCAGCAGGGACAGGGCCCATTTTTACGAGCAGTACTTC
CASSRDRAHFYEQYF
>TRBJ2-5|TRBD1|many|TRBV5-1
TGCGCCAGCAGCCCCCGGGACAGTCAAGAGACCCAGTACTTC
CASSPRDSQETQYF
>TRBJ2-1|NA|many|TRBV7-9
TGTGCCAGCAGCTGGACAGAGATCTTCAATGAGCAGTTCTTC
CASSWTEIFNEQFF
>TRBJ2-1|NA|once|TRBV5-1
TGCGCCAGCAGCACCGGGCTAGCAGAGATGAATGAGCAGTTCTTC
CASSTGLAEMNEQFF
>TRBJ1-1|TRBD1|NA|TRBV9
TGTGCCAGCAGCGGGCCCCCCAGACAGGGGTTCATGAACACTGAAGCTTTCTTT
CASSGPPRQGFMNTEAFF
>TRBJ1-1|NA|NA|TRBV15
TGTGCCACCAGCGAACATACAGGGCTTGTCAAGGAAGCTTTCTTT
CATSEHTGLVKEAFF
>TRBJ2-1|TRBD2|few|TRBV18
TGTGCCAGCTCACCAGGATTGGGACTACCCTACAATGAGCAGTTCTTC
CASSPGLGLPYNEQFF
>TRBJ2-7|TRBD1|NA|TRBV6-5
TGTGCCAGCAGTACTTCCGGGACAGTAAGAATGAACGAGCAGTACTTC
CASSTSGTVRMNEQYF
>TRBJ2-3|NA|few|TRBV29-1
TGCAGCGTTACGAGTGGACCAGATACGCAGTATTTT
CSVTSGPDTQYF
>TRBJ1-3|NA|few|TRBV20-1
TGCAGTGCTAGCTCCGGGTCTGGAAACACCATATATTTT
CSASSGSGNTIYF
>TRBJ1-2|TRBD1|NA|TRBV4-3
TGCGCCAGCAGCAGGGAGGGGGCGTCTCCGCAGGGCTACACCTTC
CASSREGASPQGYTF
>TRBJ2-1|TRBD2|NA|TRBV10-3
TGTGCCATCAGTCCAGCCCAGGGCGGGGGAAACAATGAGCAGTTCTTC
CAISPAQGGGNNEQFF
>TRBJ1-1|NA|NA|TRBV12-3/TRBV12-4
TGTGCCAGCACCTCCGGGGGTACTGAAGCTTTCTTT
CASTSGGTEAFF
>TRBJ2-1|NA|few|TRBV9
TGTGCCAGCAGCCCCCCTTCGAGTAGCGGTTACAATGAGCAGTTCTTC
CASSPPSSSGYNEQFF
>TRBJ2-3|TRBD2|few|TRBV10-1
TGCGCCAGCAGTGAGTCTAGCGGGGGACGAGATACGCAGTATTTT
CASSESSGGRDTQYF
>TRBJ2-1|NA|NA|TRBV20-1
TGCAGTGCTAGAGGAATAGGCCCCAATGAGCAGTTCTTC
CSARGIGPNEQFF
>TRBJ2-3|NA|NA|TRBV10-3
TGTGCCATCAGTGAACGCAGGACAGATACGCAGTATTTT
CAISERRTDTQYF
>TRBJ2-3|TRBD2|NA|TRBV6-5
TGTGCCAGCAGTTACTCAGCTAGCGGGGGCACAGATACGCAGTATTTT
CASSYSASGGTDTQYF
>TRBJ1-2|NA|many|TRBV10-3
TGTGCCATCATCAGGGACAACCTCGACGATGGCTACACCTTC
CAIIRDNLDDGYTF
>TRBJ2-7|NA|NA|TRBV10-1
TGCGCCAGCAACCCGGGACAAAGCTCCTACGAGCAGTACTTC
CASNPGQSSYEQYF
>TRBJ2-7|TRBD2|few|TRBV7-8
TGTGCCAGCAGCTGGACTAGCGGGAGTTCCTACGAGCAGTACTTC
CASSWTSGSSYEQYF
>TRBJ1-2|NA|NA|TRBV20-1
TGCAGTGCTAGAAACAGAGAAAGCTATGGCTACACCTTC
CSARNRESYGYTF
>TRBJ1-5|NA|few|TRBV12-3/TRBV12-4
TGTGCCAGCGCCCAGAGTTCGACCCAGCATTTT
CASAQSSTQHF